The entry below describes one T cell receptor (beta chain). At one end the junction does not follow the germline gene, possibly because of a read error. The PCR contained 60 Vbeta and 13 Jbeta primers. Sequencing used immunoSEQ multiplex PCR; TCRdb keeps in-frame clones, though not all of them. The table shows about 130,000 clones, with around 73% occurring only once. The data derive from a study of cytomegalovirus exposure and HLA in healthy donors. The V gene's germline CDR1 is SGHAT and CDR2 FQNNGV. The CDR3 contains 14 residues. The sequencing input was PBMCs. The TCR comes from a female donor in good health and CMV-seronegative. The chain is built from TRBV11-2 and TRBJ2-7; a possible D gene is TRBD2 (6 bases). CDR3 amino acids: CASSLGLKGLRLSF. The CDR3 coding sequence is TGTGCCAGCAGCTTAGGGCTTAAGGGACTCCGTCTGAGCTTC.